This record concerns one T cell receptor (beta chain) sequence. Its antigen is still unknown. Germline V gene data show CDR1 as DFQATT and CDR2 as SNEGSKA (reference sequence). The CDR3 sequence is 13 residues long. Trimming took off 0 bases at V and 4 bases at J, with 10 bases between the two ends. These data come from a study of blood T cells in healthy people across ages. A sample-barcoded 5' primer and a J-beta primer mix were used in a second PCR of roughly 6 to 12 cycles. In TCRdb, the 5' RACE reads were re-called with MiXCR into one record per CDR3 protein. The sample carries about 2 million distinct CDR3 sequences, just under 50% recorded once. Study-wide points: TCR beta diversity, measured per million T cells, fell in a roughly linear way with age. Changes seen in expanded clonotypes were possibly confounded by donor CMV status left unknown.

This chain uses TRBV20-1 with TRBJ2-7; tentative D call: TRBD2 (6 bases). The sequencing sample was made of blood. The origin of this receptor is a woman aged 40-49 years in good health. CDR3 DNA sequence: TGCAGTGCTAGAGATGACCGGGGGTACGAGCAGTACTTC. Its protein product is CSARDDRGYEQYF.